This entry describes one T cell receptor beta chain. The target antigen is unknown. Germline CDR1 and CDR2: SGHNT and YYREEE (reference sequence). The J segment lost 5 bases and the V segment lost 4 bases, leaving 5 bases of the junction unmatched. The CDR3 has 13 amino acids. The study ran its PCR with 60 Vbeta and 13 Jbeta primers. Profiled with immunoSEQ multiplex PCR; TCRdb holds only in-frame clones, not every one. The table shows some 84,000 clones, with around 74% occurring only once. Donors counted as nominally healthy when sampled, yet unrecorded immune exposures were likely. The entry originates in a study of cytomegalovirus exposure and HLA in healthy donors. The wider study: As released early, the data held roughly 85 million unique TCRs from HLA-typed donors. General study points: A later analysis linked a missense variant in DCLRE1C to the trimming of TCR beta V and J genes. Rarity held for most TCR sequences, but there were some public TCRs that occurred in many donors.

This chain uses TRBV5-4 with TRBJ1-1; 7 nucleotides agree with TRBD1. The receptor was isolated from a boy aged 5 to 17 in good health and CMV-seronegative. Input material: PBMCs. The CDR3: CASSRDRQTEAFF. In nucleotides, the CDR3 is TGTGCCAGCAGCCGGGACAGACAAACTGAAGCTTTCTTT.